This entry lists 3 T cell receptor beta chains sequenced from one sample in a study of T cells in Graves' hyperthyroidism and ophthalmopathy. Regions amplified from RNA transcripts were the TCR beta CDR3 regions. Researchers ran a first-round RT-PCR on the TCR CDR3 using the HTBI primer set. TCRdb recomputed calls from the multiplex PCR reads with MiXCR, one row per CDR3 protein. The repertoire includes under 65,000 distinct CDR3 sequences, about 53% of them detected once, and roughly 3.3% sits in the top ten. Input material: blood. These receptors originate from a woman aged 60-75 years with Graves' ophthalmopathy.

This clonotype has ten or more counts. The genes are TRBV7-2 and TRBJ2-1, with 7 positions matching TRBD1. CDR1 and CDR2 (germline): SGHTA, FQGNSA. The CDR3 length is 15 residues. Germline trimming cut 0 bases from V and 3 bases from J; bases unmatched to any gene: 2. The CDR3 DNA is TGTGCCAGCAGCTTAGCTGGGACAGACTACAATGAGCAGTTCTTC. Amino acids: CASSLAGTDYNEQFF.

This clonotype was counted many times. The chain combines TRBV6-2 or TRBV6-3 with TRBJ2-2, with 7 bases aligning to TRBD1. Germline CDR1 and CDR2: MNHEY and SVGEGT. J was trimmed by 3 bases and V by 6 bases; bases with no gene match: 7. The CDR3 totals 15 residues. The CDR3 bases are TGTGCCAGCAGCCCCGCAGGGACAGACACCGGGGAGCTGTTTTTT. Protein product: CASSPAGTDTGELFF.

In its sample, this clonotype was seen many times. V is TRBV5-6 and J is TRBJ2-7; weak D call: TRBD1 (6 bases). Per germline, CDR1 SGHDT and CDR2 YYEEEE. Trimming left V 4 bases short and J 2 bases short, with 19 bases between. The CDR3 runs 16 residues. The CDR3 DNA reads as TGTGCCAGCAGCCAAGATCCGACAGGCCTCCCCTACGAGCAGTACTTC. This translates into CASSQDPTGLPYEQYF.